This TCR beta chain was sequenced during a study of blood T cell repertoires in COVID-19. Clones were read by immunoSEQ multiplex PCR, and TCRdb kept only the in-frame ones, dropping some. The data hold 81,000 or so clones, with over 75% observed a single time. This clone occurred once. The V and J ends lost 5 bases and 6 bases respectively, with 20 bases between them. Germline V gene lookup returns CDR1 MNHEY and CDR2 SMNVEV (reference sequence). The CDR3 contains 15 residues. Material for sequencing was peripheral blood. The TCR was taken from a man aged 65-85 years with active or convalescent COVID-19. This chain joins TRBV27 and TRBJ2-7, with D possibly matching TRBD2 (5 bases). CDR3 DNA: TGTGCCAGCAGTCCACGGGCGAGGGTTGTGGCCGAGCAGTACTTC. Protein: CASSPRARVVAEQYF.